The 17 T cell receptor beta chains below were found in one sample sequenced in a study of monozygotic twins with inflammatory bowel disease. With the 5' RACE reads reprocessed, TCRdb shows one record per CDR3 protein and no DNA. The sample has about 300,000 distinct CDR3 sequences. The specimen was blood. The source is a human donor with ulcerative colitis or Crohn's disease, or a healthy co-twin of an affected twin (not recorded which).

This rearrangement joins TRBV19 to TRBJ1-1; the TCRdb D gene call, TRBD1, has no DNA to confirm it. Germline values: CDR1 LNHDA, CDR2 SQIVND (reference sequence). CDR3 length equals 17 residues. CDR3 protein: CASSMVGWGQSSTEAFF.

CDR3 amino acids: CASRIAGVNRYEQYF. The V and J genes are TRBV2 and TRBJ2-7. The CDR3 loop spans 15 amino acids. Germline loops: CDR1 SNHLY, CDR2 FYNNEI.

The chain recombines TRBV2 with TRBJ2-4; TCRdb selects TRBD2, and the lack of DNA leaves this call unchecked. Germline assignment: CDR1 SNHLY and CDR2 FYNNEI. CDR3 length: 12 residues. The CDR3: CASRGLENIQYF.

The chain has TRBV7-9 and TRBJ2-7. CDR3 length: 13 residues. Germline assignment: CDR1 SEHNR and CDR2 FQNEAQ (reference sequence). This CDR3 is CASSLVQISEQYF.

The chain joins TRBV6-6 to TRBJ1-1; TCRdb reports TRBD1, a call that lacks DNA to check it against. Germline-derived CDR1 and CDR2 are MNHNY and SVGAGI (reference sequence). This CDR3 contains 12 residues. CDR3 amino acids: CASSYGGTEAFF.

The CDR3 loop is CASSATGVGTEAFF. This rearrangement joins TRBV5-1 to TRBJ1-1; TCRdb names TRBD1, which stays unverified in the absence of DNA. The CDR3 loop spans 14 amino acids. CDR1 and CDR2 from the germline V gene are SGHRS and YFSETQ. The complete variable domain, with remaining parts taken from reference TRBV5-1 and TRBJ1-1, reads KAGVTQTPRYLIKTRGQQVTLSCSPISGHRSVSWYQQTPGQGLQFLFEYFSETQRNKGNFPGRFSGRQFSNSRSEMNVSTLELGDSALYLCASSATGVGTEAFFGQGTRLTVV.

The J gene is TRBJ2-7, the V gene TRBV7-2; absent DNA, TCRdb's TRBD1 call cannot be checked. CDR3 length equals 17 residues. The germline V gene has CDR1 SGHTA and CDR2 FQGNSA. This CDR3 is CASSLGFNRAFSCEQYF.

This sequence joins TRBV20-1 and TRBJ1-4. The CDR3 extends over 13 amino acids. Germline loops: CDR1 DFQATT, CDR2 SNEGSKA (reference sequence). CDR3 amino acids: CSVQQGSNEKLFF.

The chain recombines TRBV5-1 with TRBJ2-2; the D call of TRBD1 rests on TCRdb alone, since no DNA is present to check it. This CDR3 region has 15 residues. Germline CDR1 and CDR2: SGHRS and YFSETQ. CDR3 protein: CASSLEQGRPGELFF.

The rearrangement joins TRBV14 to TRBJ1-3. Germline V gives CDR1 SGHDN, CDR2 FVKESK. This CDR3 spans 16 amino acids. The CDR3 sequence: CASSQDRAVTGNTIYF.

V is TRBV12-3 or TRBV12-4 and J is TRBJ2-1; the TCRdb D gene call, TRBD2, has no DNA to confirm it. The CDR3 extends over 17 amino acids. CDR3 sequence reads: CASKDRLLQGSLNEQFF.

The rearrangement uses TRBV6-5 and TRBJ1-1. This CDR3 has 14 residues. Germline CDR1 and CDR2: MNHEY and SVGAGI. CDR3 amino acids: CASSYSGARTEAFF.

This chain links TRBV5-1 with TRBJ1-1; TCRdb indicates TRBD1, and absent DNA this call remains unverified. The CDR3 sequence is 14 residues long. Per germline, CDR1 SGHRS and CDR2 YFSETQ. CDR3 loop: CASSFQGAGTEAFF.

The chain carries TRBV7-6 and TRBJ1-1; the D call from TCRdb, TRBD1, cannot be confirmed without DNA. Germline V gives CDR1 SGHVS, CDR2 FNYEAQ. The CDR3 has 13 residues. CDR3 protein: CASSSRGQREAFF.

V gene TRBV20-1 combines with J gene TRBJ1-2. CDR1 and CDR2 from the germline V gene are DFQATT and SNEGSKA (reference sequence). This CDR3 is built from 13 residues. The CDR3 sequence is CSARDNPQGPLTF.

This chain joins TRBV20-1 and TRBJ2-7; without DNA, the TCRdb call of TRBD1 cannot be checked. This CDR3 is built from 13 residues. Germline values: CDR1 DFQATT, CDR2 SNEGSKA (reference sequence). The CDR3 here is CSAKPGVSYEQYF.

V usage is TRBV12-3 or TRBV12-4 and J usage is TRBJ1-1. The CDR3 runs to 14 residues. CDR3 protein: CASCLGNLNTEAFF.